This T cell receptor beta chain was found in a study of shared clonotypes between healthy human individuals. Study-wide context: Three plates were used per donor for CD4 naive, three for CD4 memory, two for CD8 naive and one for CD8 memory.

Details on this clone: Its target is not known.

Assay used: immunoSEQ multiplex PCR; TCRdb lists only in-frame clones, some missing. The sample consists of roughly 2.5 million clones, around nine tenths of them appearing once. The V and J ends lost 1 base and 4 bases respectively, with 13 bases between them. Germline values: CDR1 MNHNY, CDR2 SVGAGI (reference sequence). The CDR3 runs 15 residues. Overall study findings and caveats: When naive CD4 clonotypes were compared across a few donors, 4% to 6.5% were shared.

The rearrangement joins TRBV6-6 to TRBJ2-5, with D possibly being TRBD2 (7 bases). The receptor was derived from a young man in good health. Specimen: naive CD4+ T cells sorted from blood. Subset meaning: CD45RA+ positively selected. CDR3 bases: TGTGCCAGCAGTTACTATTCGGGGGGCTCAGAGACCCAGTACTTC. It codes for CASSYYSGGSETQYF.